These 12 T cell receptor beta chains came from one sample sequenced in a study of vaccination effects on CD4 cells after COVID-19. Produced via immunoSEQ multiplex PCR; TCRdb's table is partial and in-frame only. The sample carries 50,000 to 65,000 clones, approximately 73% recorded once. What these receptors recognize is not known. ViraFEST assay sequencing came after antigen-specific CD4+ T cells were expanded with viral peptide pools. Scientists isolated CD4+ T cells after a roughly nine-day culture period ended. BNT162b2 vaccine or mRNA-1273 vaccine was given to participants in two doses. Sequencing used CD4+ T cells from PBMCs cultured with HCoV-229E spike peptides, obtained after COVID-19 vaccination. These receptors were obtained from a human donor who received a COVID-19 vaccine.

The chain links TRBV5-1 to TRBJ2-3; TRBD2 matches 15 bases. Germline values: CDR1 SGHRS, CDR2 YFSETQ. V lost 3 bases and J lost 4; bases outside the gene matches: 12. The CDR3 covers 19 residues. CDR3 in amino acids: CASSSAVPGLAGGSDTQYF. DNA for the CDR3: TGCGCCAGCAGCTCCGCAGTCCCGGGACTAGCGGGGGGATCAGATACGCAGTATTTT. Drawing the rest from reference TRBV5-1 and TRBJ2-3, the complete variable domain is KAGVTQTPRYLIKTRGQQVTLSCSPISGHRSVSWYQQTPGQGLQFLFEYFSETQRNKGNFPGRFSGRQFSNSRSEMNVSTLELGDSALYLCASSSAVPGLAGGSDTQYFGPGTRLTVL.

The chain employs TRBV11-2 and TRBJ2-7, with TRBD2 matching over 10 bases. V lost 3 bases to trimming and J lost 1 base; unmatched junction nucleotides: 6. The CDR3 has 16 amino acids. Germline V gene data show CDR1 as SGHAT and CDR2 as FQNNGV. The CDR3 DNA sequence: TGTGCCAGCAGCTTCCTAACTAGCGGGGTTTCCTACGAGCAGTACGTC. It translates to CASSFLTSGVSYEQYV.

The chain joins TRBV6-5 to TRBJ1-1; TRBD1 agrees at 8 bases. Germline V lookup: CDR1 MNHEY, CDR2 SVGAGI. With V trimmed by 4 bases and J by 8 bases, 9 bases remained unmatched. CDR3 length: 14 amino acids. The CDR3 reads CASSWYGQGGEAFF. CDR3 DNA sequence: TGTGCCAGCAGTTGGTACGGACAGGGAGGGGAAGCTTTCTTT.

In this sample, this clone turned up a few times. The rearrangement joins TRBV2 to TRBJ1-5; D possibly corresponds to TRBD1 (6 bases). Deletions cut 3 bases from V and 2 bases from J, with 11 bases between. The CDR3 is 15 residues long. The germline CDR1 and CDR2 sequences are SNHLY and FYNNEI. CDR3 sequence reads: CASSEGGGGNQPQHF. The CDR3 DNA sequence: TGTGCCAGCAGTGAGGGTGGGGGCGGCAATCAGCCCCAGCATTTT.

This chain joins TRBV29-1 and TRBJ2-1, with D perhaps matching TRBD1 or TRBD2 (5 bases each). V was trimmed by 6 bases and J by 2 bases, leaving 11 bases between them. This CDR3 has 13 residues. Germline V CDR1 and CDR2: SQVTM, ANQGSEA. The CDR3 region is CSVRGQTYNEQFF. The CDR3 region has the DNA TGCAGCGTGAGGGGTCAGACCTACAATGAGCAGTTCTTC.

The V call is TRBV2, the J call TRBJ1-1; TRBD1 matches at 7 bases. Germline V gene sequence: CDR1 SNHLY, CDR2 FYNNEI. This CDR3 is 13 amino acids long. Unmatched junction bases numbered 7, after V lost 11 bases and J lost 1 base. The CDR3 DNA is TGTGCCGGGGAGGGACAGTCGAACACTGAAGCTTTCTTT. This sequence encodes CAGEGQSNTEAFF.

The rearrangement joins TRBV19 to TRBJ1-2, with D perhaps TRBD1 (5 bases). V lost 7 bases to trimming and J lost 3 bases, with 18 bases between them. Germline CDR1 and CDR2: LNHDA and SQIVND (reference sequence). This CDR3 spans 15 amino acids. CDR3 nucleotide sequence: TGTGCCAGTACAACCGCGGGGGGGGTAGACTATGGCTACACCTTC. Amino acid sequence: CASTTAGGVDYGYTF.

This rearrangement joins TRBV4-1 to TRBJ2-5, with D possibly TRBD1 on 5 matching bases. The CDR3 spans 17 residues. With 0 bases removed from V and 5 bases from J, the gap between germline ends came to 19 bases. Looked up from germline, CDR1 is MGHRA and CDR2 is YSYEKL. CDR3 residues: CASSQDLGRSLGETQYF. CDR3 sequence (DNA): TGCGCCAGCAGCCAAGATCTGGGGCGGTCTCTCGGGGAGACCCAGTACTTC.

The rearrangement joins TRBV10-1 to TRBJ1-2; a possible D gene is TRBD1 (6 bases). The germline V and J ends were trimmed by 3 bases and 3 bases, with 20 bases remaining between them. CDR1 is WNHNN and CDR2 is SYGVQD in the germline V gene (reference sequence). CDR3 length: 17 amino acids. The CDR3 region is CASSDNIGAGEYYGYTF. The CDR3, as DNA: TGCGCCAGCAGTGACAACATAGGGGCAGGGGAATACTATGGCTACACCTTC.

This clone was recorded a few times. CDR3 bases: TGCGCCAGCAGCTGGGCGGACAGGGTACATTCACCCCTCCACTTT. Translated, it gives CASSWADRVHSPLHF. The V call is TRBV5-1, the J call TRBJ1-6; 8 nucleotides line up with TRBD1. The CDR3 is 15 amino acids. The trim removed 3 bases at V and 8 bases at J, leaving 7 bases unmatched. The germline CDR1 and CDR2 sequences are SGHRS and YFSETQ.

This chain connects TRBV19 to TRBJ1-2; perhaps TRBD1 as D (5 bases). The germline V gene encodes CDR1 LNHDA and CDR2 SQIVND (reference sequence). Between the trimmed V and J ends, which lost 4 bases and 4 bases, there was a span of 10 bases. The CDR3 length is 13 residues. For the CDR3, the DNA is TGTGCCAGTAGTAGCGAGGGGACCTATGGCTACACCTTC. The encoded protein is CASSSEGTYGYTF.

In DNA, the CDR3 is TGTGCCAGCAGCGTAGGCCTGGGACAGGGCCCCAAGGTCGGCTACACCTTC. As protein: CASSVGLGQGPKVGYTF. J is TRBJ1-2 and V is TRBV9; 9 bases map to TRBD1. V lost 0 bases to trimming and J lost 8 bases; unmatched junction nucleotides: 14. Germline CDR1 is SGDLS and CDR2 is YYNGEE. The CDR3 contains 17 residues.